What follows are 2 T cell receptor beta chains derived from one specimen sequenced in a study of blood T cell repertoires in COVID-19. The protocol was immunoSEQ multiplex PCR, while the TCRdb copy is restricted to in-frame clones and leaves out a portion. The sample yields about 50,000 clones, about 84% seen once. Sequencing was done on a sample of peripheral blood. These receptors were obtained from a man between 60 and 75 years old with acute or convalescent COVID-19.

V usage is TRBV7-2 and J usage is TRBJ2-7; D might be TRBD1 (6 bases). Germline values: CDR1 SGHTA, CDR2 FQGNSA. The CDR3 has 13 residues. V was clipped by 1 base and J by 5 bases, with 9 bases between them. The CDR3 spells CASSLGGLDEQYF. The CDR3 DNA reads as TGTGCCAGCAGCTTAGGGGGGCTAGACGAGCAGTACTTC.

V is TRBV10-3 and J is TRBJ2-2; TRBD1 agrees at 10 bases. Germline V gene sequence: CDR1 ENHRY, CDR2 SYGVKD. This CDR3 spans 16 amino acids. Germline trimming cut 5 bases from V and 1 base from J; bases unmatched to any gene: 4. The CDR3 is CAISLGQGKNTGELFF. CDR3 bases: TGTGCCATCAGTTTGGGACAGGGGAAGAACACCGGGGAGCTGTTTTTT.